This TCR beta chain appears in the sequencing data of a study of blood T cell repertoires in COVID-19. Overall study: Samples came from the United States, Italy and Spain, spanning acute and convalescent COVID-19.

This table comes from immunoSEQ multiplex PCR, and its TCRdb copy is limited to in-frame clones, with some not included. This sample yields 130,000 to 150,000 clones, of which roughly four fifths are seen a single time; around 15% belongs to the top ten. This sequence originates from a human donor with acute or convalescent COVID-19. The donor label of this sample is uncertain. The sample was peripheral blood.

The CDR3 DNA sequence: TGTGCCAGCAGCGTAGCCGGACAGCTCTCTGGAAACACCATATATTTT. Translating gives CASSVAGQLSGNTIYF. J is TRBJ1-3 and V is TRBV9, with D possibly being TRBD1 (6 bases). The CDR3 is made up of 16 amino acids. V was clipped by 0 bases and J by 0 bases, with 10 bases between them. Germline CDR1 is SGDLS and CDR2 is YYNGEE.